This entry lists 29 T cell receptor beta chains sequenced from one sample in a study of cytomegalovirus exposure and HLA in healthy donors. Profiled with immunoSEQ multiplex PCR; TCRdb holds only in-frame clones, not every one. The sample consists of roughly 150,000 clones, under 90% of them appearing once. The sample taken for sequencing was PBMCs. The receptors shown here come from a woman aged 18-29 years in good health and CMV-seropositive.

This clone was observed once. The chain couples TRBV10-3 to TRBJ1-5; 10 nucleotides agree with TRBD1. The length of the CDR3 is 16 residues. J lost 2 bases, V lost 3 bases, and 4 bases had no gene match. Germline CDR1 ENHRY, CDR2 SYGVKD. The CDR3 region has the DNA TGTGCCATCAGTGAAGGGACAGGGGAAGGCAATCAGCCCCAGCATTTT. Amino acids: CAISEGTGEGNQPQHF.

The CDR3, as DNA: TGTGCCAGCAGCTTGCAGGGAAGAGGAGCAGATACGCAGTATTTT. Translation: CASSLQGRGADTQYF. V usage is TRBV5-4 and J usage is TRBJ2-3, with D maybe TRBD1 (5 bases). Germline CDR1 is SGHNT and CDR2 is YYREEE (reference sequence). V shed 1 base and J shed 4 bases, with 13 bases lying between them. The CDR3 has 15 amino acids.

The chain combines TRBV5-1 with TRBJ2-2, with D unclear. Germline lookup yields CDR1 SGHRS and CDR2 YFSETQ. This CDR3 has 15 amino acids. The V and J ends lost 0 bases and 5 bases respectively, with 11 bases between them. The CDR3 sequence is CASSLVASRTGELFF. Written as DNA, the CDR3 is TGCGCCAGCAGCTTGGTGGCTAGTCGTACCGGGGAGCTGTTTTTT.

The genes are TRBV7-9 and TRBJ2-7; TRBD1 matches 8 bases. Germline V lookup: CDR1 SEHNR, CDR2 FQNEAQ (reference sequence). The CDR3 is 17 amino acids. V was pared by 5 bases and J by 3 bases, with 15 bases of the junction left unmatched. This chain's CDR3 is CASSPSPGGSLSYEQYF. The CDR3 DNA sequence: TGTGCCAGCAGCCCCTCGCCAGGGGGCTCATTGAGCTACGAGCAGTACTTC.

The chain carries TRBV10-3 and TRBJ2-3, with 12 bases lining up with TRBD2. V lost 0 bases and J lost 4; bases outside the gene matches: 2. This CDR3 spans 16 amino acids. Germline CDR1 is ENHRY and CDR2 is SYGVKD. The CDR3 sequence is CAISESTSGSSDTQYF. The CDR3 nucleotides read TGTGCCATCAGTGAGTCGACTAGCGGGAGCTCAGATACGCAGTATTTT.

The chain employs TRBV9 and TRBJ2-3; D is unclear. V lost 4 bases and J 2 bases, leaving 11 bases between the germline ends. Germline values: CDR1 SGDLS, CDR2 YYNGEE. The CDR3 is made up of 14 amino acids. The CDR3 loop reads CASSPTTPTDTQYF. The CDR3, as DNA: TGTGCCAGCAGCCCGACAACACCCACAGATACGCAGTATTTT.

In this sample, this clone turned up once. This chain links TRBV7-6 with TRBJ2-3; TRBD2 is a possible D gene (5 bases). The CDR3 runs 14 residues. Germline V gene lookup returns CDR1 SGHVS and CDR2 FNYEAQ. Between the trimmed V and J ends, which lost 0 bases and 3 bases, there was a span of 7 bases. CDR3 protein: CASSLAGDTDTQYF. In DNA form, the CDR3 reads TGTGCCAGCAGCTTAGCGGGAGATACAGATACGCAGTATTTT.

The rearrangement joins TRBV28 to TRBJ2-7, with 7 bases fitting TRBD2. Unmatched junction bases numbered 11, after V lost 6 bases and J lost 3 bases. The CDR3 is made up of 15 amino acids. Germline loops: CDR1 MDHEN, CDR2 SYDVKM. In DNA, the CDR3 is TGTGCCAGCAGAAGGGCAGGACTAGGCCTCTACGAGCAGTACTTC. Amino acid sequence: CASRRAGLGLYEQYF.

In its sample, this clone was seen once. This chain links TRBV7-2 with TRBJ1-3; the D gene is possibly TRBD1 (6 bases). Germline CDR1 SGHTA, CDR2 FQGNSA. The CDR3 totals 16 residues. V was clipped by 4 bases and J by 4 bases, with 17 bases between them. CDR3 loop: CASSSLGGTTGNTIYF. For the CDR3, the DNA is TGTGCCAGCAGCTCTCTAGGTGGGACAACCGGAAACACCATATATTTT.

This rearrangement joins TRBV4-2 to TRBJ1-3; perhaps TRBD1 as D (5 bases). The CDR3 is 17 amino acids. V lost 2 bases and J lost 0, with 14 bases in between. Germline loops: CDR1 LGHNA, CDR2 YNFKEQ. CDR3 in DNA: TGTGCCAGCAGCCAACAATGGGGCCTAGGCTCTGGAAACACCATATATTTT. Amino acids: CASSQQWGLGSGNTIYF.

The chain joins TRBV5-4 to TRBJ1-2, with D unresolved. The CDR3 is made up of 15 amino acids. V gave up 0 bases and J gave up 4 bases, with 13 bases separating them. From germline, CDR1 is SGHNT and CDR2 YYREEE (reference sequence). The CDR3 DNA reads as TGTGCCAGCAGCTTGGAAGGTAGAGGGAGCTATGGCTACACCTTC. Amino acids: CASSLEGRGSYGYTF. Full variable domain (missing parts from reference TRBV5-4 and TRBJ1-2): ETGVTQSPTHLIKTRGQQVTLRCSSQSGHNTVSWYQQALGQGPQFIFQYYREEENGRGNFPPRFSGLQFPNYSSELNVNALELDDSALYLCASSLEGRGSYGYTFGSGTRLTVV.

This clone was seen only once. The CDR3 loop is CASSLAGGITDTQYF. CDR3 sequence (DNA): TGCGCCAGCAGCTTGGCAGGGGGCATCACAGATACGCAGTATTTT. This chain joins TRBV5-1 and TRBJ2-3; 8 bases are shared with TRBD1. Germline V gene sequence: CDR1 SGHRS, CDR2 YFSETQ. V was pared by 0 bases and J by 2 bases, with 2 bases of the junction left unmatched. The CDR3 is 15 residues long.

The gene calls are TRBV2 and TRBJ2-2; 8 bases line up with TRBD1. The CDR3 extends over 14 amino acids. The J segment lost 1 base and the V segment lost 6 bases, leaving 1 base of the junction unmatched. CDR1 is SNHLY, CDR2 FYNNEI, per germline. The CDR3 DNA reads as TGTGCCAGCAGCGGACAGGGGAACACCGGGGAGCTGTTTTTT. Translation: CASSGQGNTGELFF.

This clone was recorded once. This rearrangement joins TRBV12-5 to TRBJ2-1; D is possibly TRBD2 (6 bases). V was trimmed by 3 bases and J by 9 bases, leaving 9 bases between them. Germline CDR1 is LGHNT and CDR2 is FRNRAP. The CDR3 runs to 12 residues. Here the CDR3 reads CASGFSGSEQFF. The CDR3 DNA follows: TGTGCTAGTGGTTTTAGCGGAAGTGAGCAGTTCTTC.

The chain joins TRBV30 to TRBJ1-5; D is uncertain. The CDR3 extends over 12 amino acids. Germline CDR1 reads GTSNPN; CDR2 reads SVGIG (reference sequence). CDR3 DNA sequence: TGTGCTTTGGAGGCAAATAATCAGCCCCAGCATTTT. As protein: CALEANNQPQHF. Filled out from reference TRBV30 and TRBJ1-5, the complete variable domain reads SQTIHQWPATLVQPVGSPLSLECTVEGTSNPNLYWYRQAAGRGLQLLFYSVGIGQISSEVPQNLSASRPQDRQFILSSKKLLLSDSGFYLCALEANNQPQHFGDGTRLSIL.

V and J are TRBV11-3 and TRBJ1-2; D not certain. V was cut by 1 base and J by 4 bases, with 4 bases left in between. The CDR3 consists of 12 residues. CDR1 and CDR2 from the germline V gene are SGHNT and YENEEA. For the CDR3, the DNA is TGTGCCAGCAGCTTAGCTCTCTATGGCTACACCTTC. Translation gives CASSLALYGYTF. The entire variable domain, with the rest obtained from reference TRBV11-3 and TRBJ1-2, is as follows: EAGVVQSPRYKIIEKKQPVAFWCNPISGHNTLYWYLQNLGQGPELLIRYENEEAVDDSQLPKDRFSAERLKGVDSTLKIQPAELGDSAVYLCASSLALYGYTFGSGTRLTVV.

The chain employs TRBV7-9 and TRBJ2-7; D unresolved. This CDR3 has 13 amino acids. The germline V and J ends were trimmed by 5 bases and 5 bases, with 13 bases remaining between them. The V gene's germline CDR1 is SEHNR and CDR2 FQNEAQ (reference sequence). CDR3 sequence: CASSPTNNHEQYF. CDR3 bases: TGTGCCAGCAGCCCAACGAACAACCACGAGCAGTACTTC.

V is TRBV2 and J is TRBJ1-2, with D unresolved. The CDR3 is 13 amino acids. V dropped 8 bases and J dropped 0 bases, with 10 bases sitting between them. Germline V gene data show CDR1 as SNHLY and CDR2 as FYNNEI. CDR3 residues: CASSRDTNYGYTF. DNA for the CDR3: TGTGCCAGCTCCCGAGACACTAACTATGGCTACACCTTC.

The rearrangement uses TRBV9 and TRBJ2-2; the D gene is possibly TRBD2 (6 bases). V shed 0 bases and J shed 1 base, with 10 bases lying between them. Germline-derived CDR1 and CDR2 are SGDLS and YYNGEE. The CDR3 has 16 amino acids. This CDR3 is CASSVVVSGNTGELFF. The DNA for the CDR3 is TGTGCCAGCAGCGTAGTTGTTAGCGGGAACACCGGGGAGCTGTTTTTT.

V is TRBV4-3 and J is TRBJ2-1; D might be TRBD2 (6 bases). The CDR3 extends over 12 amino acids. V gave up 1 base and J gave up 15 bases, with 13 bases separating them. Germline lookup yields CDR1 LGHNA and CDR2 YSLEER. The CDR3 DNA is TGCGCCAGCAGCCAAGTGAGTACTAGCCTGTTCTTC. As protein: CASSQVSTSLFF.

V usage is TRBV7-6 and J usage is TRBJ2-3, with 7 bases matching TRBD2. The CDR3 is 16 residues long. V trimming: 5 bases; J trimming: 0 bases; junction bases outside the gene matches: 8. Per the germline V gene, CDR1 is SGHVS and CDR2 is FNYEAQ. As DNA, the CDR3 is TGTGCCAGCAGCCGAAGCCTAGCGGATAGCACAGATACGCAGTATTTT. It codes for CASSRSLADSTDTQYF.

The chain combines TRBV6-5 with TRBJ2-7; 7 bases are a match to TRBD1. The CDR3 runs 14 residues. After removal of 3 bases from V and 2 bases from J, the junction contained 4 bases not matched to a gene. Germline V lookup: CDR1 MNHEY, CDR2 SVGAGI. CDR3 amino acids: CASSYYRGAYEQYF. In nucleotides, the CDR3 is TGTGCCAGCAGTTATTACAGGGGAGCCTACGAGCAGTACTTC.

V and J are TRBV27 and TRBJ1-5; D uncertain. The germline gives CDR1 MNHEY, CDR2 SMNVEV (reference sequence). V lost 3 bases, J lost 7 bases, and 10 bases lay in between. The CDR3 is 13 amino acids. For the CDR3, the DNA is TGTGCCAGCAGTTTTCAGGTCAAGCAGCCCCAGCATTTT. This gives the protein CASSFQVKQPQHF.

V usage is TRBV5-1 and J usage is TRBJ2-5, with 8 bases identical to TRBD1. The CDR3 runs to 16 residues. J gave up 1 base and V 1 base, and 6 bases lay outside the gene matches. Germline V gene data show CDR1 as SGHRS and CDR2 as YFSETQ. In DNA, the CDR3 is TGCGCCAGCAGCTTGAAGCCGGGACAGGTCCAAGAGACCCAGTACTTC. This sequence encodes CASSLKPGQVQETQYF.

The chain is built from TRBV4-1 and TRBJ1-1, with 8 positions matching TRBD1. CDR1 and CDR2 from the germline V gene are MGHRA and YSYEKL. Trimming at V came to 0 bases and at J to 1 base, leaving 4 bases not matched to a gene. The CDR3 has 16 amino acids. The CDR3 protein is CASSQEGTGTNTEAFF. The CDR3 DNA follows: TGCGCCAGCAGCCAAGAAGGGACAGGAACGAACACTGAAGCTTTCTTT.

The rearrangement links TRBV6-1 to TRBJ2-1, with 7 bases lining up with TRBD2. The CDR3 is 12 amino acids. Germline V gene lookup returns CDR1 MNHNS and CDR2 SASEGT. The trim removed 8 bases at V and 6 bases at J, leaving 4 bases unmatched. The CDR3 sequence is CASGGSRNEQFF. In nucleotides, the CDR3 is TGTGCCAGCGGCGGGAGTCGCAATGAGCAGTTCTTC.

The chain joins TRBV11-3 to TRBJ2-7, with 8 bases identical to TRBD1. Germline CDR1 and CDR2: SGHNT and YENEEA. The trim removed 3 bases at V and 2 bases at J, leaving 6 bases unmatched. The CDR3 covers 15 residues. The CDR3 nucleotides are TGTGCCAGCAGCTTTTCTGGACAGGGTCCCTACGAGCAGTACTTC. Translation gives CASSFSGQGPYEQYF.

V gene TRBV11-3 combines with J gene TRBJ1-1; 8 bases match TRBD1. This CDR3 is built from 16 residues. V gave up 1 base and J gave up 5 bases; unmatched junction bases: 9. Per germline, CDR1 SGHNT and CDR2 YENEEA. The CDR3: CASSLGPGQGRTEAFF. For the CDR3, the DNA is TGTGCCAGCAGCTTAGGTCCAGGACAGGGAAGAACTGAAGCTTTCTTT.

This clone turned up a few times. The CDR3 sequence: CAWSGRERHTGELFF. The DNA for the CDR3 is TGTGCCTGGAGTGGGCGGGAGAGACACACCGGGGAGCTGTTTTTT. The V gene is TRBV30, the J gene TRBJ2-2; 7 nucleotides agree with TRBD2. There are 15 residues in the CDR3. V was pared by 1 base and J by 3 bases, with 5 bases of the junction left unmatched. Germline assignment: CDR1 GTSNPN and CDR2 SVGIG (reference sequence).